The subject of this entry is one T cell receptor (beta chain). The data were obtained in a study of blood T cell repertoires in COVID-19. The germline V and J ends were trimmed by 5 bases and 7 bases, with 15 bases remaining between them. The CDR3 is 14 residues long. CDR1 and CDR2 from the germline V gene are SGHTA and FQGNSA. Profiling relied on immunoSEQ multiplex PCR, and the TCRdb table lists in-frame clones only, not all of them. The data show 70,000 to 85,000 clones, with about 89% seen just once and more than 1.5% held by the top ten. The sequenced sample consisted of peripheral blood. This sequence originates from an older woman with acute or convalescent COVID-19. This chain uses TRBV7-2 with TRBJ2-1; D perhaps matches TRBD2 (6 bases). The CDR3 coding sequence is TGTGCCAGCAGCCCACCTACTAGCCGGAATGAGCAGTTCTTC. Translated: CASSPPTSRNEQFF. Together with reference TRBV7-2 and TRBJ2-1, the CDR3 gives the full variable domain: GAGVSQSPSNKVTEKGKDVELRCDPISGHTALYWYRQSLGQGLEFLIYFQGNSAPDKSGLPSDRFSAERTGGSVSTLTIQRTQQEDSAVYLCASSPPTSRNEQFFGPGTRLTVL.